This T cell receptor beta chain appears in the sequencing data of a study of shared clonotypes between healthy human individuals. Note on this clone: Different DNA sequences within this sample yield the same CDR3.

The donors, all of them Caucasian adults, lived in Nashville, Tennessee. Using immunoSEQ multiplex PCR, the repertoire was profiled, and TCRdb retains in-frame clones only, with some absent. The profile shows some 790,000 clones, approximately 72% of them singletons. CDR3 length: 11 amino acids. With 1 base removed from V and 5 bases from J, the gap between germline ends came to 3 bases. Per the germline V gene, CDR1 is SGHRS and CDR2 is YFSETQ. The chain carries TRBV5-1 and TRBJ2-5; D not certain. Sequences were obtained from memory CD4+ T cells sorted from blood. Subset: CD45RA-negative fraction. This clonotype was sampled from a woman younger than 45 in good health. The CDR3 spells CASSLSETQYF. The CDR3 DNA is TGCGCCAGCAGCTTGAGTGAGACCCAGTACTTC.